Listed below are T cell receptor beta chains from one sample, sequenced in a study of cytomegalovirus exposure and HLA in healthy donors. Assay used: immunoSEQ multiplex PCR; TCRdb lists only in-frame clones, some missing. The repertoire holds approximately 120,000 clones, with 70% to 85% as singletons. The sequencing input was PBMCs. Receptor source: a man aged 40-50 years in good health and CMV-seropositive. Both conserved end residues are part of each CDR3. Each record gives: D gene, J gene, CDR3 length, clone size, V gene, CDR3 DNA, CDR3 protein. D genes are given only for firm matches. Part of the rows lack a size; the others show once, few, many or a class for expanded clones.

d_call: .; j_call: TRBJ1-4; cdr3_length: 17; clone_size: .; v_call: TRBV28; cdr3_nt: TGTGCCAGCAGTTCCCGGAAGGGAGGAAGGACTAATGAAAAACTGTTTTTT; cdr3_aa: CASSSRKGGRTNEKLFF
d_call: TRBD1; j_call: TRBJ1-5; cdr3_length: 16; clone_size: .; v_call: TRBV23-1; cdr3_nt: TGCGCCAGCAGTCAATCCCACGACAGGGCGAATCAGCCCCAGCATTTT; cdr3_aa: CASSQSHDRANQPQHF
d_call: .; j_call: TRBJ2-2; cdr3_length: 19; clone_size: .; v_call: TRBV7-2; cdr3_nt: TGTGCCAGCAGCTTAGCGACCAGAGACTACACCTGGGACACCGGGGAGCTGTTTTTT; cdr3_aa: CASSLATRDYTWDTGELFF
d_call: .; j_call: TRBJ2-7; cdr3_length: 13; clone_size: .; v_call: TRBV29-1; cdr3_nt: TGCAGCGTTGAGGAGAAGGCGGCCTACGAGCAGTACTTC; cdr3_aa: CSVEEKAAYEQYF
d_call: .; j_call: TRBJ1-1; cdr3_length: 13; clone_size: once; v_call: TRBV29-1; cdr3_nt: TGCAGCGTTGCGGGACCCCGCGGGAATGAAGCTTTCTTT; cdr3_aa: CSVAGPRGNEAFF
d_call: .; j_call: TRBJ1-2; cdr3_length: 11; clone_size: .; v_call: TRBV6-1; cdr3_nt: TGTGCCACTGGGTGGAGTAGTGGCTACACCTTC; cdr3_aa: CATGWSSGYTF
d_call: .; j_call: TRBJ2-6; cdr3_length: 21; clone_size: .; v_call: TRBV19; cdr3_nt: TGTGCCAGTAGTATCGGCTTTTGGCAGGGTGACTGGGTTCCTGGGGCCAACGGCCTGACTTTC; cdr3_aa: CASSIGFWQGDWVPGANGLTF
d_call: .; j_call: TRBJ2-7; cdr3_length: 14; clone_size: .; v_call: TRBV10-3; cdr3_nt: TGTGCCATCAGTGGGGGGGGGCTGGAGAACGAGCAGTACTTC; cdr3_aa: CAISGGGLENEQYF
d_call: TRBD1; j_call: TRBJ2-3; cdr3_length: 15; clone_size: once; v_call: TRBV4-3; cdr3_nt: TGCGCCAGCAGCCAAGACAGGGGGCAGGTAGATACGCAGTATTTT; cdr3_aa: CASSQDRGQVDTQYF
d_call: .; j_call: TRBJ2-7; cdr3_length: 16; clone_size: .; v_call: TRBV28; cdr3_nt: TGTGCCAGCAGGGGGGGCTCGCGGGGGAGCAGGTACGAGCAGTACTTC; cdr3_aa: CASRGGSRGSRYEQYF
d_call: .; j_call: TRBJ1-2; cdr3_length: 14; clone_size: .; v_call: TRBV7-2; cdr3_nt: TGTGCCAGCAGCCTTAGTGGGCGGGACTATGGCTACACCTTC; cdr3_aa: CASSLSGRDYGYTF
d_call: TRBD1; j_call: TRBJ1-2; cdr3_length: 16; clone_size: .; v_call: TRBV28; cdr3_nt: TGTGCCAGCAGTTTATTAGGACAGGGACATAGAGGCGGCTACACCTTC; cdr3_aa: CASSLLGQGHRGGYTF
d_call: TRBD2; j_call: TRBJ2-2; cdr3_length: 18; clone_size: .; v_call: TRBV19; cdr3_nt: TGTGCCAGTAGTGGGTCGTTGGCGGGGGACCTCTTCACCGGGGAGCTGTTTTTT; cdr3_aa: CASSGSLAGDLFTGELFF
d_call: .; j_call: TRBJ2-1; cdr3_length: 15; clone_size: .; v_call: TRBV5-1; cdr3_nt: TGCGCCAGCAGCTTGGATCCGGCTGCCGACCCGGGGCAGTTCTTC; cdr3_aa: CASSLDPAADPGQFF
d_call: TRBD1; j_call: TRBJ2-2; cdr3_length: 15; clone_size: .; v_call: TRBV6-5; cdr3_nt: TGTGCCAGCAGTTACCCGACAGGGGGCACCGGGGAGCTGTTTTTT; cdr3_aa: CASSYPTGGTGELFF
d_call: TRBD1; j_call: TRBJ2-5; cdr3_length: 16; clone_size: .; v_call: TRBV10-3; cdr3_nt: TGTGCCATCAGTGGGACAGGGGGGGGTTCGGCAGAGACCCAGTACTTC; cdr3_aa: CAISGTGGGSAETQYF
d_call: .; j_call: TRBJ2-7; cdr3_length: 15; clone_size: once; v_call: TRBV19; cdr3_nt: TGTGCCAGTGCTTTTTGGGCAGGGAACTCCTACGAGCAGTACTTC; cdr3_aa: CASAFWAGNSYEQYF
d_call: .; j_call: TRBJ1-5; cdr3_length: 17; clone_size: .; v_call: TRBV4-3; cdr3_nt: TGCGCCAGCAGCCAAGATATGTGGCGGCTTGACGGGGAGCCCCAGCATTTT; cdr3_aa: CASSQDMWRLDGEPQHF
d_call: .; j_call: TRBJ1-4; cdr3_length: 14; clone_size: .; v_call: TRBV5-1; cdr3_nt: TGCGCCAGCAGCGACAGTGCAACTAATGAAAAACTGTTTTTT; cdr3_aa: CASSDSATNEKLFF
d_call: .; j_call: TRBJ1-5; cdr3_length: 15; clone_size: .; v_call: TRBV28; cdr3_nt: TGTGCCAGCAGTTTCGCCAGATATAGCAATCAGCCCCAGCATTTT; cdr3_aa: CASSFARYSNQPQHF
d_call: .; j_call: TRBJ2-5; cdr3_length: 11; clone_size: .; v_call: TRBV20-1; cdr3_nt: TGCAGTGCTCCCAGTGAAGAGACCCAGTACTTC; cdr3_aa: CSAPSEETQYF
d_call: .; j_call: TRBJ2-5; cdr3_length: 13; clone_size: few; v_call: TRBV7-6; cdr3_nt: TGTGCCAGCAGCTTTGGGGCCGCGGGAACCCAGTACTTC; cdr3_aa: CASSFGAAGTQYF
d_call: TRBD1; j_call: TRBJ2-1; cdr3_length: 14; clone_size: .; v_call: TRBV6-5; cdr3_nt: TGTGCCAGCAGTACTACGGACAGGTCGCATGAGCAGTTCTTC; cdr3_aa: CASSTTDRSHEQFF
d_call: TRBD2; j_call: TRBJ2-3; cdr3_length: 16; clone_size: once; v_call: TRBV5-1; cdr3_nt: TGCGCCAGCACCTCGGGGCGCGGGGGGGCCCCAGATACGCAGTATTTT; cdr3_aa: CASTSGRGGAPDTQYF
d_call: .; j_call: TRBJ2-7; cdr3_length: 15; clone_size: .; v_call: TRBV4-3; cdr3_nt: TGCGCCAGCAGCCAAGTGGGGGGACAGAACTACGAGCAGTACTTC; cdr3_aa: CASSQVGGQNYEQYF
d_call: TRBD1; j_call: TRBJ1-1; cdr3_length: 14; clone_size: .; v_call: TRBV6-6; cdr3_nt: TGTGCCAGCAGTCGGACAGGGGAGTCCACTGAAGCTTTCTTT; cdr3_aa: CASSRTGESTEAFF
d_call: TRBD2; j_call: TRBJ2-7; cdr3_length: 16; clone_size: .; v_call: TRBV27; cdr3_nt: TGTGCCAGCTCTACGGGGCTAGCGGGGGGTAGCAACGAGCAGTACTTC; cdr3_aa: CASSTGLAGGSNEQYF
d_call: .; j_call: TRBJ2-5; cdr3_length: 13; clone_size: .; v_call: TRBV5-6; cdr3_nt: TGTGCCAGCAGCTTTTTCCAAGCAGAGACCCAGTACTTC; cdr3_aa: CASSFFQAETQYF
d_call: .; j_call: TRBJ2-7; cdr3_length: 13; clone_size: few; v_call: TRBV6-5; cdr3_nt: TGTGCCAGCAGAAAACCTAGTACCTACGAGCAGTACTTC; cdr3_aa: CASRKPSTYEQYF
d_call: TRBD1; j_call: TRBJ2-3; cdr3_length: 17; clone_size: .; v_call: TRBV5-1; cdr3_nt: TGCGCCAGCAGCTTGTCTTTCGGGACAGGGTCTCTGAATACGCAGTATTTT; cdr3_aa: CASSLSFGTGSLNTQYF
d_call: .; j_call: TRBJ1-1; cdr3_length: 14; clone_size: .; v_call: TRBV5-4; cdr3_nt: TGTGCCAGCAGCTTGGGCCAGAAGAACACTGAAGCTTTCTTT; cdr3_aa: CASSLGQKNTEAFF
d_call: TRBD1; j_call: TRBJ2-3; cdr3_length: 14; clone_size: .; v_call: TRBV7-2; cdr3_nt: TGTGCCAGCAGCGACAGGGGGCACACAGATACGCAGTATTTT; cdr3_aa: CASSDRGHTDTQYF
d_call: .; j_call: TRBJ2-7; cdr3_length: 15; clone_size: .; v_call: TRBV6-5; cdr3_nt: TGTGCCAGCAGTTACGGCACAGGGTTGCCTTACGAGCAGTACTTC; cdr3_aa: CASSYGTGLPYEQYF
d_call: .; j_call: TRBJ2-5; cdr3_length: 15; clone_size: .; v_call: TRBV9; cdr3_nt: TGTGCCAGCAGCGTAGTTAAGCGTAGGTGGGAGACCCAGTACTTC; cdr3_aa: CASSVVKRRWETQYF
d_call: .; j_call: TRBJ1-2; cdr3_length: 14; clone_size: .; v_call: TRBV28; cdr3_nt: TGTGCCAGCAGCCGTCGGACAGTCAACTATGGCTACACCTTC; cdr3_aa: CASSRRTVNYGYTF
d_call: TRBD1; j_call: TRBJ1-5; cdr3_length: 16; clone_size: .; v_call: TRBV28; cdr3_nt: TGTGCCAGCAGAAATGGGGGACAGTCCAAGGGGTGGCCCCAGCATTTT; cdr3_aa: CASRNGGQSKGWPQHF
d_call: .; j_call: TRBJ1-4; cdr3_length: 16; clone_size: once; v_call: TRBV21-1; cdr3_nt: TGTGCTAGCAGCAAAAGGGGACAGGGTAAGGGTGAAAAACTGTTTTTT; cdr3_aa: CASSKRGQGKGEKLFF
d_call: TRBD2; j_call: TRBJ2-3; cdr3_length: 16; clone_size: .; v_call: TRBV7-8; cdr3_nt: TGTGCCAGCAGCCAGGCCGGACTAGCGGGGGGTGATACGCAGTATTTT; cdr3_aa: CASSQAGLAGGDTQYF
d_call: .; j_call: TRBJ2-2; cdr3_length: 13; clone_size: .; v_call: TRBV30; cdr3_nt: TGTGCCTGGATTTGGCCGAACACCGGGGAGCTGTTTTTT; cdr3_aa: CAWIWPNTGELFF
d_call: TRBD2; j_call: TRBJ2-3; cdr3_length: 17; clone_size: .; v_call: TRBV28; cdr3_nt: TGTGCCAGCAGTCCTTCCCTAGCGGGGACATACACAGATACGCAGTATTTT; cdr3_aa: CASSPSLAGTYTDTQYF
d_call: .; j_call: TRBJ1-1; cdr3_length: 15; clone_size: few; v_call: TRBV6-5; cdr3_nt: TGTGCCAGCAGTTACACCAGGGTGGGGTTCACTGAAGCTTTCTTT; cdr3_aa: CASSYTRVGFTEAFF
d_call: TRBD1; j_call: TRBJ1-4; cdr3_length: 16; clone_size: .; v_call: TRBV7-8; cdr3_nt: TGTGCCAGCAGCCCCGGACAGGGTCCAACTAATGAAAAACTGTTTTTT; cdr3_aa: CASSPGQGPTNEKLFF
d_call: TRBD1; j_call: TRBJ1-6; cdr3_length: 14; clone_size: .; v_call: TRBV9; cdr3_nt: TGTGCCAGCAGCCAGGGACAGGGGGTTCCACCCCTCCACTTT; cdr3_aa: CASSQGQGVPPLHF
d_call: TRBD1; j_call: TRBJ1-2; cdr3_length: 17; clone_size: once; v_call: TRBV7-9; cdr3_nt: TGTGCCAGCAGCTTAGAAAACTCGGGACAGGGTTACTATGGCTACACCTTC; cdr3_aa: CASSLENSGQGYYGYTF
d_call: TRBD2; j_call: TRBJ2-7; cdr3_length: 17; clone_size: .; v_call: TRBV28; cdr3_nt: TGTGCCAGCAGTCCGACTAGCGGGGGGGCCCTATCCTACGAGCAGTACTTC; cdr3_aa: CASSPTSGGALSYEQYF
d_call: TRBD1; j_call: TRBJ2-1; cdr3_length: 14; clone_size: .; v_call: TRBV6-1; cdr3_nt: TGTGCCAGCAGTACTGACAGGGGGACGAATGAGCAGTTCTTC; cdr3_aa: CASSTDRGTNEQFF
d_call: .; j_call: TRBJ2-2; cdr3_length: 19; clone_size: .; v_call: TRBV11-1; cdr3_nt: TGTGCCAGCAGCCCGGGGAGAGGAGCCCACCTGGGCATTATCGGGGAGCTGTTTTTT; cdr3_aa: CASSPGRGAHLGIIGELFF
d_call: .; j_call: TRBJ1-6; cdr3_length: 15; clone_size: few; v_call: TRBV4-2; cdr3_nt: TGTGCCAGCAGCCAAGGGTCGGGATTGCGTTCACCCCTCCACTTT; cdr3_aa: CASSQGSGLRSPLHF
d_call: TRBD1; j_call: TRBJ1-6; cdr3_length: 16; clone_size: .; v_call: TRBV5-1; cdr3_nt: TGCGCCAGCAGCCAAGGGACAGTGGGCACTAATTCACCCCTCCACTTT; cdr3_aa: CASSQGTVGTNSPLHF
d_call: TRBD1; j_call: TRBJ1-5; cdr3_length: 14; clone_size: .; v_call: TRBV4-3; cdr3_nt: TGCGCCAGCAGCCTAGGACAGGGAGACTCGCCCCAGCATTTT; cdr3_aa: CASSLGQGDSPQHF
d_call: .; j_call: TRBJ2-5; cdr3_length: 14; clone_size: few; v_call: TRBV4-3; cdr3_nt: TGCGCCAGCAGCCAGCAGGGTCAGGAAGAGACCCAGTACTTC; cdr3_aa: CASSQQGQEETQYF
d_call: .; j_call: TRBJ2-7; cdr3_length: 13; clone_size: .; v_call: TRBV28; cdr3_nt: TGTGCCAGCAGTTTTTCTTCTTCCTACGAGCAGTACTTC; cdr3_aa: CASSFSSSYEQYF
d_call: TRBD1; j_call: TRBJ1-2; cdr3_length: 14; clone_size: .; v_call: TRBV28; cdr3_nt: TGTGCCAGCAGTCAATTGACAGGGGGCTATGGCTACACCTTC; cdr3_aa: CASSQLTGGYGYTF
d_call: .; j_call: TRBJ2-5; cdr3_length: 13; clone_size: .; v_call: TRBV4-3; cdr3_nt: TGCGCCAGCAGCCAATATCAGGAAGAGACCCAGTACTTC; cdr3_aa: CASSQYQEETQYF
d_call: TRBD1; j_call: TRBJ2-5; cdr3_length: 16; clone_size: once; v_call: TRBV7-3; cdr3_nt: TGTGCCAGCAGCCCACACCCAGGGGGCACCGGAGGAGAGCAGTACTTC; cdr3_aa: CASSPHPGGTGGEQYF